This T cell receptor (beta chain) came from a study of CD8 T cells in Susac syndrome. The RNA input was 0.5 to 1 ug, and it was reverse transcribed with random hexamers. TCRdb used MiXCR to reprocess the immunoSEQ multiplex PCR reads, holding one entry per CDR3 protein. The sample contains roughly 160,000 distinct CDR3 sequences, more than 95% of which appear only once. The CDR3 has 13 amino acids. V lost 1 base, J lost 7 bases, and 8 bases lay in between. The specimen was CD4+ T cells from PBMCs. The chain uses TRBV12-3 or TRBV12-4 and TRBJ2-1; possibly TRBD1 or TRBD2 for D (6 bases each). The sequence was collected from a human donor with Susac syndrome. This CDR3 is CASSLGGGNEQFF. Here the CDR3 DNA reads TGTGCCAGCAGTTTAGGAGGGGGGAATGAGCAGTTCTTC.